These T cell receptor beta chains were read from a single sample in a study of control samples from healthy donors and cancer patients. Here immunoSEQ multiplex PCR was the method, and the copy in TCRdb shows in-frame clones only, minus some. The sample consists of 120,000 or so clones, 80% to 90% of them appearing once. The sample taken for sequencing was blood. All receptors come from a man under 40 in good health. Both conserved end residues are part of each CDR3. The order of the fields is J gene, V gene, D gene, CDR3 DNA, CDR3 protein. D genes are given only for firm matches.

>TRBJ1-5|TRBV12-3/TRBV12-4|.
TGTGCCAGCAGTCGGGACCGTAATCAGCCCCAGCATTTT
CASSRDRNQPQHF
>TRBJ2-7|TRBV5-1|.
TGCGCCAGCAGCTTGGTTGGAGGGCTCGACGAGCAGTACTTC
CASSLVGGLDEQYF
>TRBJ1-3|TRBV9|.
TGTGCCAGCAGCGTAGAGGGGGTCTCCGGAAACACCATATATTTT
CASSVEGVSGNTIYF
>TRBJ2-6|TRBV11-3|.
TGTGCCAGCAGCTTAGTGGGTGGGGCCAACGTCCTGACTTTC
CASSLVGGANVLTF
>TRBJ2-7|TRBV30|.
TGTGCCTGGAGTGTTGGTTCGGGATACGAGCAGTACTTC
CAWSVGSGYEQYF
>TRBJ1-4|TRBV18|TRBD1
TGTGCCAGCTCACCACCGGGACAGGGGAGGAGTGAAAAACTGTTTTTT
CASSPPGQGRSEKLFF
>TRBJ2-1|TRBV4-2|TRBD2
TGTGCCAGCAGCCAAGAGGAGGTAGCGGGGGGAAACAATGAGCAGTTCTTC
CASSQEEVAGGNNEQFF
>TRBJ1-1|TRBV6-5|.
TGTGCCAGCACTTCCCTGAGAGGGCTGAACACTGAAGCTTTCTTT
CASTSLRGLNTEAFF
>TRBJ1-1|TRBV11-3|TRBD1
TGTGCCAGCAGCTTAGATAACGGGTTTCTGACAGGGACGAATACTGAAGCTTTCTTT
CASSLDNGFLTGTNTEAFF
>TRBJ1-5|TRBV10-3|.
TGTGCCATCAGTGAGAGACAGTCCCTCATGCCCCAGCATTTT
CAISERQSLMPQHF